A single sample gave rise to the 4 T cell receptor beta chains below, sequenced in a study of Tregs in tolerant kidney transplant recipients. TCRdb keeps only in-frame clones here, not all; method: immunoSEQ multiplex PCR. The listing records 45,000 to 55,000 clones. Sequenced here: CD4+ T cells from blood, sampled before the transplant. The receptors were sampled from a human donor who received a combined kidney and bone marrow transplant.

Here the CDR3 reads CASSPQGDTGELFF. The part of the CDR3 DNA that was read is TGTGCCAGCTCACCTCAGGGGGACACCGGGGAG. V gene TRBV18 combines with J gene TRBJ2-2, with 7 bases fitting TRBD1. The read is 3 residues too short to cover the CDR3 end, so that end is filled in from the germline J gene. This CDR3 spans 14 amino acids. The germline gives CDR1 KGHSH, CDR2 LQKENI. With V trimmed by 3 bases and J by 3 bases, 1 base remained unmatched.

Turning to this clone: The observed sequence ends 3 residues before the CDR3 terminus, with the missing tail filled in from the germline J gene. This rearrangement joins TRBV7-9 to TRBJ2-4; D might be TRBD1 (5 bases). The germline CDR1 and CDR2 sequences are SEHNR and FQNEAQ (reference sequence). The CDR3 contains 12 residues. CDR3 DNA, as far as it was read: TGTGCCAGCAGCTTAGCGGTCCAGGGT. Translated: CASSLAVQG. The complete CDR3 sequence is CASSLAVQGQYF.

With regard to this clone: The CDR3 goes on 3 residues after the read ends, and that part is filled in from the germline J gene. This chain connects TRBV6-1 to TRBJ2-5; tentative D call: TRBD1 (6 bases). Germline V lookup: CDR1 MNHNS, CDR2 SASEGT. There are 16 residues in the CDR3. The V end was cut by 1 base, the J end by 1 base, with 13 bases between. The CDR3 loop is CASSEGSWGLQETQYF. The CDR3 bases that were read are TGTGCCAGCAGTGAAGGGTCCTGGGGGCTCCAAGAGACC.

Worth noting for this clone: The CDR3 end falls 3 residues outside the read, so it is completed with the germline J gene. The chain joins TRBV5-1 to TRBJ2-7; a possible D gene is TRBD1 (6 bases). Per the germline V gene, CDR1 is SGHRS and CDR2 is YFSETQ. This CDR3 spans 14 amino acids. V dropped 1 base and J dropped 6 bases, with 14 bases sitting between them. The part of the CDR3 DNA that was read is TGCGCCAGCAGCTTGTATTCAGGGGCGGGCGAG. It yields the protein CASSLYSGAGE. The complete CDR3 sequence is CASSLYSGAGEQYF.